These T cell receptor beta chains were read from a single sample in a study of beta chain features in type 1 diabetes. Generated by immunoSEQ multiplex PCR, the TCRdb table keeps only in-frame clones and is missing some. The sample lists 250,000 to 350,000 clones; 14% were seen once. The specimen sequenced was central memory CD4+ T cells from blood. Every receptor here comes from a man aged 30-40 years in good health. CDR3s include the opening cysteine and the closing phenylalanine or tryptophan. Each record gives: clone size, V gene, J gene, D gene, CDR3 DNA, CDR3 protein. D genes are given only for firm matches. Clone size, where shown, is once, few, many, or a class for clones that have expanded.

size: many; V: TRBV9; J: TRBJ1-2; D: NA; DNA: TGTGCCACCCGCGGGAGGCGATATGGCTACACCTTC; CDR3: CATRGRRYGYTF
size: NA; V: TRBV2; J: TRBJ2-3; D: NA; DNA: TGTGCCAGCAAGGACAGATCAGATACGCAGTATTTT; CDR3: CASKDRSDTQYF
size: few; V: TRBV6-5; J: TRBJ2-3; D: TRBD2; DNA: TGTGCCAGCAGTCGGGGGGGGCCGGGCACAGATACGCAGTATTTT; CDR3: CASSRGGPGTDTQYF
size: once; V: TRBV7-2; J: TRBJ1-1; D: NA; DNA: TGTGCCAGCAGCTTAGTAGGTCGGGGGCTGGCCTTTGAGGCTTTCTTT; CDR3: CASSLVGRGLAFEAFF
size: few; V: TRBV29-1; J: TRBJ1-1; D: NA; DNA: TGCAGCGCCTACAAGGGGGGGAACACTGAAGCTTTCTTT; CDR3: CSAYKGGNTEAFF
size: many; V: TRBV14; J: TRBJ2-5; D: TRBD2; DNA: TGTGCCAGCAGCATGGGACTAAAAGAGACCCAGTACTTC; CDR3: CASSMGLKETQYF
size: few; V: TRBV7-2; J: TRBJ1-2; D: TRBD1; DNA: TGTGCCAGCGGAGCCCGGGACAGGGGCGGCTATGGCTACACCTTC; CDR3: CASGARDRGGYGYTF
size: many; V: TRBV21-1; J: TRBJ2-6; D: NA; DNA: TGTGCCAGCAGCAAACAGGGTGGGGCCAACGTCCTGACTTTC; CDR3: CASSKQGGANVLTF
size: many; V: TRBV10-3; J: TRBJ2-5; D: NA; DNA: TGTGCCATCAGTGAGTCAGAGGGAAGAGAGACCCAGTACTTC; CDR3: CAISESEGRETQYF
size: NA; V: TRBV9; J: TRBJ2-1; D: NA; DNA: TGTGCCAGCAGCTTGACGACAGACAACAATGAGCAGTTCTTC; CDR3: CASSLTTDNNEQFF
size: NA; V: TRBV7-2; J: TRBJ1-5; D: NA; DNA: TGTGCCAGCAGCTTAGGAGGGGAGGGACAGCCCCAGCATTTT; CDR3: CASSLGGEGQPQHF
size: NA; V: TRBV11-2; J: TRBJ2-2; D: NA; DNA: TGTGCCAGCAGCCGGACAACCGCGAACACCGGGGAGCTGTTTTTT; CDR3: CASSRTTANTGELFF
size: few; V: TRBV30; J: TRBJ2-3; D: NA; DNA: TGTGCCTGGAGTCCTTGGACCGCCGGGGCAGATACGCAGTATTTT; CDR3: CAWSPWTAGADTQYF
size: few; V: TRBV7-9; J: TRBJ1-5; D: NA; DNA: TGTGCCAGCAGCTTTGGTGGAGGGGCAAGCAATCAGCCCCAGCATTTT; CDR3: CASSFGGGASNQPQHF
size: few; V: TRBV4-2; J: TRBJ2-3; D: TRBD2; DNA: TGTGCCAGCAGCCTTAGCGGGGGAAGCACAGATACGCAGTATTTT; CDR3: CASSLSGGSTDTQYF
size: few; V: TRBV10-2; J: TRBJ2-5; D: NA; DNA: TGCGCCAGCACCGGAGTCGGGTCCCAGACCCAGTACTTC; CDR3: CASTGVGSQTQYF
size: NA; V: TRBV29-1; J: TRBJ2-3; D: NA; DNA: TGCAGCGTTTATAGCACAGATACGCAGTATTTT; CDR3: CSVYSTDTQYF